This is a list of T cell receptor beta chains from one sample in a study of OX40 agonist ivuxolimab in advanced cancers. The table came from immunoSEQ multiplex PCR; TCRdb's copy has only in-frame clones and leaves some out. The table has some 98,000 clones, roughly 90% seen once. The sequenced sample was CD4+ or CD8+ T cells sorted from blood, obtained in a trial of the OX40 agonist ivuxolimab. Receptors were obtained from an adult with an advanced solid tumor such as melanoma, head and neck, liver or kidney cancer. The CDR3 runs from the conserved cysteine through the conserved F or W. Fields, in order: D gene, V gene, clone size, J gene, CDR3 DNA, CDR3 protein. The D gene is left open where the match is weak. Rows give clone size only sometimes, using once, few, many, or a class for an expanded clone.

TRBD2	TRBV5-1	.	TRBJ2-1	TGCGCCAGCAGCCCCCCGGGGGGACTACCACACAATGAGCAGTTCTTC	CASSPPGGLPHNEQFF
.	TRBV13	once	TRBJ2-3	TGTGCCAGCAAGGAGACTAGCACAGATACGCAGTATTTT	CASKETSTDTQYF
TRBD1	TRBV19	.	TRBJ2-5	TGTGCCAGTAGTATATACAGGGGCCCCCAGGAGACCCAGTACTTC	CASSIYRGPQETQYF
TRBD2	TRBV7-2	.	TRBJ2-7	TGTGCCAGCAGCCCTAGCGGGAGGGCGTACGAGCAGTACTTC	CASSPSGRAYEQYF
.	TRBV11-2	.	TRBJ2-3	TGTGCCAGCAGCTTAGATTTGAGCACAGATACGCAGTATTTT	CASSLDLSTDTQYF
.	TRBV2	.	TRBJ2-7	TGTGCCAGCCAAGGACATCCCGGGAGCGGCGAGCAGTACTTC	CASQGHPGSGEQYF
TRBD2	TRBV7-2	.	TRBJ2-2	TGTGCCAGCAGCTCCAGAGCGGGAGGGTCAAACACCGGGGAGCTGTTTTTT	CASSSRAGGSNTGELFF
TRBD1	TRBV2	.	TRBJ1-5	TGTGCCAGCAACGACAGGGGGAATATTATAGCAAATCAGCCCCAGCATTTT	CASNDRGNIIANQPQHF
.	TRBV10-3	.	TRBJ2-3	TGTGCCATCAGTGAGTCTTCAGGTGCACCCGGGACAGATACGCAGTATTTT	CAISESSGAPGTDTQYF
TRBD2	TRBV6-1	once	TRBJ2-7	TGTGCCAGCTTGGGAGGGGTAGCGGGAGGCAACGAGCAGTACTTC	CASLGGVAGGNEQYF
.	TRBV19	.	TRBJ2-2	TGTGCCAGTAGTATCGGGGGGCCCGGGGAGCTGTTTTTT	CASSIGGPGELFF
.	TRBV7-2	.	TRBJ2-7	TGTGCCAGCAGCTTAGCGGGTACCCTTTACGAGCAGTACTTC	CASSLAGTLYEQYF
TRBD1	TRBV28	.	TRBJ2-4	TGTGCCAGCAGTTCTCCGGGACAGGGAGCCAAAAACATTCAGTACTTC	CASSSPGQGAKNIQYF
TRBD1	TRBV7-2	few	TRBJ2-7	TGTGCCAGCAGCCGGACCGGGACAGGCTACGAGCAGTACTTC	CASSRTGTGYEQYF
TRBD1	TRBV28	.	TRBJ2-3	TGTGCCAGCAGTTCGCCGGGACAGGGTACAGATACGCAGTATTTT	CASSSPGQGTDTQYF
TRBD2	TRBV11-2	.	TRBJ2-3	TGTGCCAGCAGAGGACGAGCGGGAGGTCAACAATACACAGATACGCAGTATTTT	CASRGRAGGQQYTDTQYF
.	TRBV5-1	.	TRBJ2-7	TGCGCCAGCAGCCAACAGGGTTACGACGAGCAGTACTTC	CASSQQGYDEQYF
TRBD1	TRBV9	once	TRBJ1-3	TGTGCCAGCAGCGTAGCGGGACAGTCTAATGGAAACACCATATATTTT	CASSVAGQSNGNTIYF
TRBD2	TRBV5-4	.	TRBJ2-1	TGTGCCAGCAGCTTGGCCCGACTAGCGGGAGGCAATGAGCAGTTCTTC	CASSLARLAGGNEQFF
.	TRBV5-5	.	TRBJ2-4	TGTGCCAGCAGCTACCAGGGATTAGCCAAAAACATTCAGTACTTC	CASSYQGLAKNIQYF
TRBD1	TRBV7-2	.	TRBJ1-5	TGTGCCAGCCAATTACAGGGGGCGCAGGAGCCCCAGCATTTT	CASQLQGAQEPQHF
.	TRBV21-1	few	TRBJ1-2	TGTGCCAGCAGCACTCAGGGAGACTATGGCTACACCTTC	CASSTQGDYGYTF
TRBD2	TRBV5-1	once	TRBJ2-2	TGCGCCAGCAGCTCGGACGGACTAGTTAACACCGGGGAGCTGTTTTTT	CASSSDGLVNTGELFF
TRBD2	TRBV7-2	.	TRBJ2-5	TGTGCCAGCAGCTTAGCGACTAGCGGGAGGGAACAAGAGACCCAGTACTTC	CASSLATSGREQETQYF
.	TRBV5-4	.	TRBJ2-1	TGTGCCAGCAGCTTCGGGCAGCCCGAAGTGGGTTACAATGAGCAGTTCTTC	CASSFGQPEVGYNEQFF
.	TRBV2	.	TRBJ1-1	TGTGCCAGCACAGGTAATGGGCCCATAAACACTGAAGCTTTCTTT	CASTGNGPINTEAFF
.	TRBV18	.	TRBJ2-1	TGTGCCAGTACGGACGGGAACTACAATGAGCAGTTCTTC	CASTDGNYNEQFF
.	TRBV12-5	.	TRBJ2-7	TGTGCTAGTGATCGGCAGCGGGCGCTAATCTACGAGCAGTACTTC	CASDRQRALIYEQYF
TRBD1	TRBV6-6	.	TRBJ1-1	TGTGCCAGCAGGTTACACAGGGGACGCGGCACTGAAGCTTTCTTT	CASRLHRGRGTEAFF
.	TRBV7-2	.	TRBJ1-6	TGTGCCAGCAGCTTATACCAACAGGTCTATAATTCACCCCTCCACTTT	CASSLYQQVYNSPLHF
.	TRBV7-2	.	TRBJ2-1	TGTGCCAGCAGCTTATTGCAGGGCAATGAGCAGTTCTTC	CASSLLQGNEQFF
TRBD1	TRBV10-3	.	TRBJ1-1	TGTGCCAGCAGTAACCGGGACAGGGGGAAAGCTTTCTTT	CASSNRDRGKAFF
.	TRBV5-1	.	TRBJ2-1	TGCGCCAGCAGAGGCTCCACTTCCTTCGATGAGCAGTTCTTC	CASRGSTSFDEQFF
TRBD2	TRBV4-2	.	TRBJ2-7	TGTGCCAGCAGCTCTAGCGGGAGTAGCCTCGACGAGCAGTACTTC	CASSSSGSSLDEQYF
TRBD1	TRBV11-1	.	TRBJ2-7	TGTGCCAGCAGCTTAGGCACAGGGGGCTCCTACGAGCAGTACTTC	CASSLGTGGSYEQYF
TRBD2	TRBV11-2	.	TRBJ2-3	TGTGCCAGCAGCTCCTCGTCCGGACTAGCGGGAGGTTGGGGAGATACGCAGTATTTT	CASSSSSGLAGGWGDTQYF
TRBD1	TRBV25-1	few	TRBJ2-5	TGTGCCAGCAGTGAGACAGGGGCGAGACTCCAAGAGACCCAGTACTTC	CASSETGARLQETQYF
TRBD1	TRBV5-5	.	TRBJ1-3	TGTGCCAGCAGCCCCGACAGGGTCGGAAACACCATATATTTT	CASSPDRVGNTIYF
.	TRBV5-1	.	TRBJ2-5	TGCGCCAGCAGCTTACAGGTAGAAGAGACCCAGTACTTC	CASSLQVEETQYF
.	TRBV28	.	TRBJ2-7	TGTGCCAGCAGCCAATCCCCGGGGGAGGCCTACGAGCAGTACTTC	CASSQSPGEAYEQYF
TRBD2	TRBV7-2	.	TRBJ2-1	TGTGCCAGCAGCTCCTATAGCGGGAGCGGCCCTGAGCAGTTCTTC	CASSSYSGSGPEQFF
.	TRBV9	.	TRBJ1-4	TGTGCCAGCAGCGTAGACCCCCTGATAACTAATGAAAAACTGTTTTTT	CASSVDPLITNEKLFF
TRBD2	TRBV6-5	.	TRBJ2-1	TGTGCCAGCAGTTACGACGGGAGGACGGCGGATGAGCAGTTCTTC	CASSYDGRTADEQFF
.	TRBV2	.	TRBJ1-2	TGTGCCAGCAGACGGGACGACTCCCGCTATGGCTACACCTTC	CASRRDDSRYGYTF